These 15 T cell receptor beta chains were all obtained from the same sample, sequenced in a study of blood T cell repertoires in COVID-19. TCRdb keeps only in-frame clones here, not all; method: immunoSEQ multiplex PCR. This repertoire shows a few hundred thousand clones, 75% to 90% found once; its top ten account for roughly 3.7%. The sequencing sample was made of peripheral blood. The receptors shown here come from a woman in her late teens or twenties with acute or convalescent COVID-19.

This chain joins TRBV6-4 and TRBJ1-6; perhaps TRBD1 as D (5 bases). Germline CDR1 reads MRHNA; CDR2 reads SNTAGT. Trimming shortened V by 3 bases and J by 5 bases, and 8 bases separated the two germline ends. CDR3 length: 14 residues. CDR3 coding DNA: TGTGCCAGCAGTGAGCAGGGCAATAATTCACCCCTCCACTTT. This gives the protein CASSEQGNNSPLHF.

The CDR3 DNA is TGCGCCAGCAGTGATGACAGCTTAAGCTCCTACGAGCAGTACTTC. Its protein is CASSDDSLSSYEQYF. This chain uses TRBV5-1 with TRBJ2-7; weak D call: TRBD1 (5 bases). Trimming left V 5 bases short and J 0 bases short, with 15 bases between. This CDR3 has 15 amino acids. Germline V lookup: CDR1 SGHRS, CDR2 YFSETQ.

The rearrangement joins TRBV5-1 to TRBJ2-1; possible D gene TRBD2, 6 bases. The germline CDR1 and CDR2 sequences are SGHRS and YFSETQ. V lost 3 bases to trimming and J lost 6 bases, with 13 bases between them. The CDR3 contains 14 residues. The CDR3 reads CASSSAEGPNEQFF. CDR3 bases: TGCGCCAGCAGCTCAGCGGAGGGGCCCAATGAGCAGTTCTTC.

This chain connects TRBV28 to TRBJ2-3, with a tentative D call TRBD2 (6 bases). The CDR3 extends over 15 amino acids. Trimming took 7 bases from V and 5 from J, leaving 19 bases between them. CDR1 and CDR2 from the germline V gene are MDHEN and SYDVKM. As DNA, the CDR3 is TGTGCCAGCACTCCATCTCAGGGAGGACAAGATACGCAGTATTTT. Translating gives CASTPSQGGQDTQYF.

The chain couples TRBV2 to TRBJ1-2; D is unclear. Trimming took 3 bases from V and 6 from J, leaving 11 bases between them. The CDR3 contains 13 residues. Germline V gene sequence: CDR1 SNHLY, CDR2 FYNNEI. The CDR3 reads CASSDYIRDGYTF. In nucleotides, the CDR3 is TGTGCCAGCAGTGACTATATAAGAGATGGCTACACCTTC.

The gene calls are TRBV11-2 and TRBJ2-3; weak D call: TRBD2 (6 bases). The CDR3 extends over 15 amino acids. Trimming shortened V by 5 bases and J by 0 bases, and 12 bases separated the two germline ends. Germline V gives CDR1 SGHAT, CDR2 FQNNGV. The CDR3 bases are TGTGCCAGCAGCCCTAGGACTATCAGCACAGATACGCAGTATTTT. As protein: CASSPRTISTDTQYF.

Turning to this clone: The junction does not match germline at one end; this may be a read error. The chain links TRBV6-1 to TRBJ2-3; a possible D gene is TRBD2 (5 bases). CDR3 size: 19 residues. CDR1 is MNHNS and CDR2 is SASEGT in the germline V gene. The CDR3 loop reads CASREGRAEATKSTDTQYF. CDR3 sequence (DNA): TGTGCCAGCAGGGAAGGGAGAGCGGAGGCGACTAAAAGCACAGATACGCAGTATTTT.

This clone was found once. J is TRBJ1-5 and V is TRBV19; D call uncertain. The CDR3 covers 15 residues. Germline V gene sequence: CDR1 LNHDA, CDR2 SQIVND (reference sequence). V was clipped by 8 bases and J by 1 base, with 15 bases between them. CDR3 bases: TGTGCCAGTTCAAGCTTTGACGGGAGCAATCAGCCCCAGCATTTT. Protein sequence: CASSSFDGSNQPQHF.

The chain is built from TRBV10-3 and TRBJ2-1, with 11 bases that match TRBD2. This CDR3 is built from 15 residues. CDR1 and CDR2 (germline): ENHRY, SYGVKD. J lost 8 bases, V lost 4 bases, and 7 bases had no gene match. The CDR3 sequence is CAISATSGSIDEQFF. DNA for the CDR3: TGTGCCATCAGTGCTACTAGCGGGAGTATCGATGAGCAGTTCTTC.

This chain connects TRBV5-5 to TRBJ1-1, with D maybe TRBD1 (6 bases). CDR1 and CDR2 from the germline V gene are SGHKS and YYEKEE (reference sequence). This CDR3 contains 15 residues. Trimming pared 5 bases from V and 1 base from J, leaving 15 bases between. The CDR3 region is CASRRDRLWNTEAFF. The CDR3 DNA follows: TGTGCCAGCAGGCGAGACAGGCTATGGAACACTGAAGCTTTCTTT.

The chain is built from TRBV19 and TRBJ1-6, with TRBD1 identical over 7 bases. The CDR3 runs 14 residues. Germline-derived CDR1 and CDR2 are LNHDA and SQIVND (reference sequence). Unmatched junction bases numbered 6, after V lost 8 bases and J lost 5 bases. CDR3 region: CASAPGTDNSPLHF. The CDR3, as DNA: TGTGCCAGTGCTCCCGGGACAGATAATTCACCCCTCCACTTT. The full variable domain, in which reference TRBV19 and TRBJ1-6 provide the parts outside the CDR3, is DGGITQSPKYLFRKEGQNVTLSCEQNLNHDAMYWYRQDPGQGLRLIYYSQIVNDFQKGDIAEGYSVSREKKESFPLTVTSAQKNPTAFYLCASAPGTDNSPLHFGNGTRLTVT.

As concerns this clone: Within the sample, other DNA sequences also encode this same CDR3. This chain connects TRBV11-2 to TRBJ2-7; 9 positions agree with TRBD1. J lost 4 bases, V lost 6 bases, and 10 bases had no gene match. CDR3 length equals 15 residues. Germline loops: CDR1 SGHAT, CDR2 FQNNGV. This CDR3 reads CASSFGTGPSYEQYF. CDR3 sequence (DNA): TGTGCCAGCAGTTTTGGGACAGGGCCCTCGTACGAGCAGTACTTC.

This rearrangement joins TRBV9 to TRBJ1-1; perhaps TRBD1 as D (6 bases). The CDR3 covers 15 residues. Deletions cut 4 bases from V and 1 base from J, with 14 bases between. Germline V gene sequence: CDR1 SGDLS, CDR2 YYNGEE. The CDR3 DNA reads TGTGCCAGCAGCCCATCACAGGGCCCGAACACTGAAGCTTTCTTT. Protein: CASSPSQGPNTEAFF.

V and J are TRBV30 and TRBJ1-1; D is uncertain. CDR3 length equals 13 residues. Germline V gene sequence: CDR1 GTSNPN, CDR2 SVGIG (reference sequence). Trimming took off 4 bases at V and 5 bases at J, with 14 bases between the two ends. CDR3 sequence: CAWMTRARTEAFF. DNA for the CDR3: TGTGCCTGGATGACTAGGGCTAGGACTGAAGCTTTCTTT.

The rearrangement links TRBV6-6 to TRBJ1-1; TRBD1 agrees at 7 bases. The germline V gene encodes CDR1 MNHNY and CDR2 SVGAGI (reference sequence). The CDR3 is 12 residues long. V lost 8 bases, J lost 1 base, and 1 base stayed unmatched. CDR3 amino acids: CASQGGNTEAFF. The CDR3 region has the DNA TGTGCCAGCCAGGGGGGGAACACTGAAGCTTTCTTT.